This note documents a single TCR beta chain sequence. Its target is not known. TCRdb ran MiXCR on the RT-PCR reads and lists one entry per CDR3 protein. The repertoire holds hundreds of thousands of distinct CDR3 sequences, with more than 10% as singletons. This entry belongs to a study of response to subunit inactivated influenza vaccine. Points from the study as a whole: Every seasonal influenza vaccination brings in few new T cells, the authors suggested.

The specimen comprised non-naive T cells sorted from PBMCs, sampled roughly 15 days before vaccination. This sequence was found in a man aged 50-60 years who received an inactivated influenza vaccine.

The CDR3 sequence is CASSQDASASTDTQYF. The DNA for the CDR3 is TGCGCCAGCAGCCAAGATGCTAGCGCTAGCACAGATACGCAGTATTTT. This chain joins TRBV4-1 and TRBJ2-3, with D perhaps TRBD2 (6 bases). CDR1 is MGHRA and CDR2 is YSYEKL in the germline V gene. V lost 0 bases and J 0 bases, leaving 10 bases between the germline ends. This CDR3 contains 16 residues.